The 11 T cell receptor beta chains below come from one sample, sequenced in a study of T cells in narcolepsy. The assay was immunoSEQ multiplex PCR, and TCRdb's table has in-frame clones only and misses some. The sample has over 25,000 clones, roughly four fifths seen once. Sequencing was performed on memory (CD45RA-) CD4+ T cells from blood. These receptors were taken from a human donor in good health.

This sequence joins TRBV12-5 and TRBJ2-7; a weak D match, TRBD1 (6 bases). The CDR3 contains 19 residues. V was pared by 1 base and J by 1 base, with 23 bases between. The germline gives CDR1 LGHNT, CDR2 FRNRAP. CDR3 sequence: CASGLGDTSVRAPSYEQYF. CDR3 nucleotides: TGTGCTAGTGGTTTGGGGGACACATCAGTCAGGGCGCCTTCCTACGAGCAGTACTTC.

The chain uses TRBV5-8 and TRBJ1-5; TRBD1 is a possible D gene (5 bases). Trimming took off 0 bases at V and 1 base at J, with 5 bases between the two ends. The CDR3 is 14 amino acids. Germline CDR1 and CDR2: SGHTS and YDEGEE. The chain's CDR3 is CASSLDRSNQPQHF. The CDR3 bases are TGTGCCAGCAGCTTGGACAGGAGCAATCAGCCCCAGCATTTT.

With respect to this clone: This specimen includes other DNA sequences encoding the same CDR3. The J gene is TRBJ2-1, the V gene TRBV19; D uncertain. V lost 3 bases and J lost 3, with 0 bases in between. The CDR3 totals 11 residues. Germline CDR1 is LNHDA and CDR2 is SQIVND (reference sequence). The CDR3 DNA reads as TGTGCCAGTAGTATCTACAATGAGCAGTTCTTC. Translation gives CASSIYNEQFF.

This clone was observed a few times. This chain connects TRBV27 to TRBJ1-5, with D perhaps matching TRBD1 (5 bases). Trimming took off 8 bases at V and 0 bases at J, with 14 bases between the two ends. The CDR3 totals 15 residues. CDR1 is MNHEY and CDR2 is SMNVEV in the germline V gene (reference sequence). The CDR3 nucleotides read TGTGCCAGCTCCATCAGACAGCCTAGCAATCAGCCCCAGCATTTT. It yields the protein CASSIRQPSNQPQHF.

V gene TRBV6-6 combines with J gene TRBJ1-1; D might be TRBD1 (5 bases). Germline CDR1 MNHNY, CDR2 SVGAGI (reference sequence). Trimming stripped 2 bases from V and 5 bases from J, with 9 bases between. This CDR3 contains 13 residues. DNA for the CDR3: TGTGCCAGCAGTTACCCGGGGGGGACTGAAGCTTTCTTT. Encoded protein: CASSYPGGTEAFF.

In nucleotides, the CDR3 is TGTGCCAGCAGCCGTCAAGGGGGGTCCGTGACCGGGGAGCTGTTTTTT. This codes for CASSRQGGSVTGELFF. The genes are TRBV11-2 and TRBJ2-2, with D perhaps TRBD1 or TRBD2 (6 bases each). This CDR3 contains 16 residues. Germline V gene sequence: CDR1 SGHAT, CDR2 FQNNGV. The V end lost 5 bases, the J end lost 5 bases, and 18 bases lay between the germline ends.

The genes are TRBV5-4 and TRBJ2-3; no clear D gene. The ends were cut back, 2 bases at V and 3 bases at J, with 7 bases in the middle. CDR3 length: 13 residues. The V gene's germline CDR1 is SGHNT and CDR2 YYREEE (reference sequence). The CDR3 reads CASSFGSTDTQYF. Written as DNA, the CDR3 is TGTGCCAGCAGCTTCGGTTCTACAGATACGCAGTATTTT.

The V and J genes are TRBV2 and TRBJ1-1; TRBD1 matches at 7 bases. After removal of 9 bases from V and 1 base from J, the junction contained 5 bases not matched to a gene. Germline V lookup: CDR1 SNHLY, CDR2 FYNNEI. The CDR3 totals 13 residues. CDR3 bases: TGTGCCAGGACCAGGGGGTCGAACACTGAAGCTTTCTTT. Translation gives CARTRGSNTEAFF.

The V gene is TRBV2, the J gene TRBJ2-7; TRBD1 matches 11 bases. With V trimmed by 7 bases and J by 2 bases, 7 bases remained unmatched. The CDR3 is 15 residues long. CDR1 is SNHLY and CDR2 is FYNNEI in the germline V gene. CDR3 region: CASNERDRGTYEQYF. CDR3 DNA: TGTGCCAGCAACGAGAGGGACAGGGGGACCTACGAGCAGTACTTC.

CDR3 in amino acids: CASSVKSLTANTEAFF. CDR3 in DNA: TGTGCCAGCAGTGTGAAATCCTTAACGGCGAACACTGAAGCTTTCTTT. J is TRBJ1-1 and V is TRBV2, with no clear D. Germline V gene sequence: CDR1 SNHLY, CDR2 FYNNEI. The length of the CDR3 is 16 residues. V gave up 4 bases and J gave up 1 base, with 16 bases separating them.

A single count supports this clone. The rearrangement uses TRBV27 and TRBJ2-3; TRBD2 matches at 13 bases. CDR3 length equals 16 residues. The germline gives CDR1 MNHEY, CDR2 SMNVEV (reference sequence). J lost 3 bases, V lost 5 bases, and 5 bases had no gene match. The CDR3 is CASSRTLAGGTDTQYF. CDR3 sequence (DNA): TGTGCCAGCAGTCGAACACTAGCGGGAGGGACAGATACGCAGTATTTT.